This record covers a single TCR beta chain. Antigen: not known. Treatment indicated: approximately 10-day PBMC culture with coronavirus spike peptide pools or control peptides (ViraFEST assay). This sample was taken from a study of vaccination and CD4 T cells after COVID-19. Study details: Four females and six males made up the convalescents, two of whom were Hispanic. A median of around 70 days (range 14 to 241) separated dose two from the taking of post-vaccine samples. Regarding the study as a whole: Reactive clonotype counts went from median about 21 after infection to roughly 41 after vaccination, nonsignificantly.

CDR1 is SGHAT and CDR2 is FQNNGV in the germline V gene. V gave up 5 bases and J gave up 4 bases, with 15 bases separating them. The CDR3 spans 14 residues. Scientists ran DNA taken from cultured CD4+ T cells through the Oncomine TCR Beta short-read assay for sequencing. TCRdb re-analysed the PCR reads in MiXCR, keeping a single row per CDR3 protein. The sample contains fewer than 15,000 distinct CDR3 sequences, 35% to 50% of which appear only once. Source: cultured CD4+ T cells from blood, taken after SARS-CoV-2 vaccination. The clonotype was recovered from a human donor with COVID-19. The chain couples TRBV11-2 to TRBJ2-7; D gene unclear. CDR3 bases: TGTGCCAGCAGCCAATACGTGGTCCCTTACGAGCAGTACTTC. Translated: CASSQYVVPYEQYF.